These 4 T cell receptor beta chains came from one sample sequenced in a study of T cell responses to AZD1222 COVID-19 vaccine (dated by TCRdb to the early 2020s). The meaning of the sample's time point label: baseline before first vaccination. Library construction relied on the immunoSEQ multiplex PCR assay. TCRdb carries this immuneACCESS record with in-frame sequences only. Its versions omit some clonotypes, under half of them owing to an unresolved V gene in the studies checked, with the rest unexplained. This sample has 100,000 to 120,000 clones in its table, and 88% of those were observed once. The ten largest make up roughly 1.5% of the sample. This specimen consisted of peripheral blood, obtained on day 0 of AZD1222 vaccination. These receptors came from an adult in good health.

The rearrangement uses TRBV4-2 and TRBJ2-7; TRBD2 might be the D (6 bases). The CDR3 consists of 15 residues. Germline CDR1 is LGHNA and CDR2 is YNFKEQ. With 1 base removed from V and 6 bases from J, the gap between germline ends came to 16 bases. The CDR3, as DNA: TGTGCCAGCAGCCAAGTAGCGGAGAGCCCTAGCGAGCAGTACTTC. This codes for CASSQVAESPSEQYF.

The chain recombines TRBV5-6 with TRBJ1-2, with 7 bases identical to TRBD1. The CDR3 totals 12 residues. Per germline, CDR1 SGHDT and CDR2 YYEEEE. Trimming removed 2 bases from V and 8 bases from J; junction bases left unmatched: 3. The CDR3 is CASSFSGGGYTF. The CDR3, as DNA: TGTGCCAGCAGCTTTTCAGGGGGAGGCTACACCTTC.

The chain couples TRBV5-5 to TRBJ1-5; perhaps TRBD1 as D (6 bases). The V and J ends lost 4 bases and 4 bases respectively, with 9 bases between them. The CDR3 covers 13 residues. Germline lookup yields CDR1 SGHKS and CDR2 YYEKEE (reference sequence). The CDR3 region is CASSPDRNQPQHF. DNA for the CDR3: TGTGCCAGCAGCCCCGACAGGAATCAGCCCCAGCATTTT.

V is TRBV10-3 and J is TRBJ2-5, with D uncertain. Germline CDR1 ENHRY, CDR2 SYGVKD. V was shortened by 4 bases and J by 5 bases, with 14 bases between the two germline ends. There are 14 residues in the CDR3. This chain's CDR3 is CAISGGGEGETQYF. The CDR3 DNA reads TGTGCCATCAGTGGAGGTGGGGAAGGTGAGACCCAGTACTTC.